A single sample is the source of the 14 T cell receptor beta chains below, sequenced in a study of T-cell reconstitution after alpha-beta-depleted transplantation in children. The TCRbeta library incorporated unique molecular identifiers. Via MiXCR, TCRdb re-called the PCR reads, giving one row per CDR3 protein. This sample carries 780,000 or so distinct CDR3 sequences, 15% to 20% of them seen once, and the ten largest clones take 5%. The material sequenced was PBMCs, mostly from graft donor cells, taken 360 days after TCRalphabeta/CD19-depleted stem cell transplant. The receptors originated from a male patient aged 5 to 17 who had a stem cell transplant for acute lymphoblastic leukemia, so the T cells may come from the graft donor.

This chain uses TRBV11-2 with TRBJ2-7, with unresolved D. Germline V gene lookup returns CDR1 SGHAT and CDR2 FQNNGV. The CDR3 sequence is 14 residues long. V gave up 0 bases and J gave up 3 bases, with 9 bases separating them. Written as DNA, the CDR3 is TGTGCCAGCAGCTTAGACCAGGTTCTCTACGAGCAGTACTTC. Translated, it gives CASSLDQVLYEQYF.

The chain combines TRBV5-8 with TRBJ2-3, with TRBD1 matching 9 bases. With 3 bases clipped from V and 2 bases from J, the junction kept 4 bases outside the gene matches. The germline V gene encodes CDR1 SGHTS and CDR2 YDEGEE. This CDR3 region has 15 residues. This chain's CDR3 is CASSWDRDNTDTQYF. In DNA form, the CDR3 reads TGTGCCAGCAGCTGGGACAGGGACAACACAGATACGCAGTATTTT.

This clonotype was seen ten or more times. The CDR3 DNA reads TGTGCCACCAGTGACCCCTTGCGGGGCGTTAACAATGAGCAGTTCTTC. Translated: CATSDPLRGVNNEQFF. The chain has TRBV24-1 and TRBJ2-1; weak D call: TRBD2 (6 bases). V lost 4 bases to trimming and J lost 5 bases, with 17 bases between them. The CDR3 has 16 residues. From germline, CDR1 is KGHDR and CDR2 SFDVKD.

The chain carries TRBV5-1 and TRBJ1-6; no reliable D call. This CDR3 is built from 15 residues. Germline CDR1 and CDR2: SGHRS and YFSETQ. With 0 bases removed from V and 6 bases from J, the gap between germline ends came to 10 bases. The CDR3 nucleotides read TGCGCCAGCAGCTTGGCCGGGAGCCTTAATTCACCCCTCCACTTT. Translation: CASSLAGSLNSPLHF.

There are many counts of this clonotype. The chain uses TRBV3-1 and TRBJ2-6; 7 nucleotides agree with TRBD1. V was pared by 3 bases and J by 0 bases, with 5 bases of the junction left unmatched. The CDR3 has 17 amino acids. Germline-derived CDR1 and CDR2 are LGHDT and YNNKEL (reference sequence). DNA of the CDR3: TGTGCCAGCAGCCACAGACAGGGAAACTCTGGGGCCAACGTCCTGACTTTC. Protein: CASSHRQGNSGANVLTF.

This clonotype has at least ten counts. This chain joins TRBV5-1 and TRBJ2-3; D is ambiguous. Trimming left V 3 bases short and J 0 bases short, with 8 bases between. The germline gives CDR1 SGHRS, CDR2 YFSETQ. The CDR3 covers 14 residues. The CDR3 DNA sequence: TGCGCCAGCAGCTCCATTCCTAGCACAGATACGCAGTATTTT. Translation gives CASSSIPSTDTQYF. The complete variable domain, with remaining parts taken from reference TRBV5-1 and TRBJ2-3, reads KAGVTQTPRYLIKTRGQQVTLSCSPISGHRSVSWYQQTPGQGLQFLFEYFSETQRNKGNFPGRFSGRQFSNSRSEMNVSTLELGDSALYLCASSSIPSTDTQYFGPGTRLTVL.

This chain connects TRBV10-3 to TRBJ2-1; possibly TRBD1 for D (6 bases). Trimming cost V 5 bases and J 7 bases, with 18 bases left between them. Germline V gene sequence: CDR1 ENHRY, CDR2 SYGVKD. The CDR3 consists of 15 residues. The CDR3: CAISKQGSPGNEQFF. In nucleotides, the CDR3 is TGTGCCATCAGTAAACAGGGATCACCCGGGAATGAGCAGTTCTTC.

The chain uses TRBV11-2 and TRBJ2-7; D is possibly TRBD1 (6 bases). The germline gives CDR1 SGHAT, CDR2 FQNNGV. Trimming cost V 1 base and J 0 bases, with 16 bases left between them. There are 17 residues in the CDR3. The CDR3 sequence is CASSLASGALFSYEQYF. Written as DNA, the CDR3 is TGTGCCAGCAGCTTAGCATCAGGGGCCCTCTTCTCCTACGAGCAGTACTTC.

The J gene is TRBJ2-5, the V gene TRBV29-1, with D uncertain. Deletions cut 4 bases from V and 1 base from J, with 7 bases between. The CDR3 consists of 12 residues. Germline assignment: CDR1 SQVTM and CDR2 ANQGSEA. CDR3 residues: CSVVQSQETQYF. The CDR3 DNA is TGCAGCGTTGTTCAGAGCCAAGAGACCCAGTACTTC.

This clonotype was detected a few times. The chain has TRBV3-1 and TRBJ2-1; TRBD1 might be the D (5 bases). The CDR3 runs to 15 residues. Between the trimmed V and J ends, which lost 1 base and 4 bases, there was a span of 11 bases. Looked up from germline, CDR1 is LGHDT and CDR2 is YNNKEL (reference sequence). The DNA for the CDR3 is TGTGCCAGCAGCCAAGTCAGGGATGTATACAATGAGCAGTTCTTC. Translating it yields CASSQVRDVYNEQFF.

The rearrangement links TRBV20-1 to TRBJ2-5, with 7 bases identical to TRBD2. This CDR3 contains 14 residues. Germline values: CDR1 DFQATT, CDR2 SNEGSKA (reference sequence). V lost 4 bases, J lost 1 base, and 6 bases stayed unmatched. Here the CDR3 reads CSATWEGGQETQYF. The CDR3 DNA reads TGCAGTGCTACGTGGGAGGGTGGCCAAGAGACCCAGTACTTC.

This sequence joins TRBV28 and TRBJ2-3; 8 nucleotides align to TRBD2. This CDR3 is built from 15 residues. Unmatched junction bases numbered 7, after V lost 6 bases and J lost 2 bases. CDR1 is MDHEN, CDR2 SYDVKM, per germline. The DNA of the CDR3 is TGTGCCAGCAGCCCTTACGGGAGGGCCACAGATACGCAGTATTTT. Amino acid sequence: CASSPYGRATDTQYF.

In its sample, this clonotype was seen a few times. The chain combines TRBV6-5 with TRBJ2-3, with 10 bases fitting TRBD2. The CDR3 is 16 residues long. Germline lookup yields CDR1 MNHEY and CDR2 SVGAGI. Trimming took 4 bases from V and 4 from J; bases not matched to a gene: 8. CDR3 amino acids: CASSWGLAGVADTQYF. The CDR3 DNA reads TGTGCCAGCAGTTGGGGTCTAGCGGGAGTGGCAGATACGCAGTATTTT.

Written as DNA, the CDR3 is TGCAGCGTAATCCCTGTCGCCGGGACTAGGAATGAGCAGTTCTTC. It codes for CSVIPVAGTRNEQFF. This chain links TRBV29-1 with TRBJ2-1; 8 bases match TRBD2. The CDR3 consists of 15 residues. V shed 6 bases, J shed 7 bases, and the junction held 14 bases outside the gene matches. Germline CDR1 is SQVTM and CDR2 is ANQGSEA.